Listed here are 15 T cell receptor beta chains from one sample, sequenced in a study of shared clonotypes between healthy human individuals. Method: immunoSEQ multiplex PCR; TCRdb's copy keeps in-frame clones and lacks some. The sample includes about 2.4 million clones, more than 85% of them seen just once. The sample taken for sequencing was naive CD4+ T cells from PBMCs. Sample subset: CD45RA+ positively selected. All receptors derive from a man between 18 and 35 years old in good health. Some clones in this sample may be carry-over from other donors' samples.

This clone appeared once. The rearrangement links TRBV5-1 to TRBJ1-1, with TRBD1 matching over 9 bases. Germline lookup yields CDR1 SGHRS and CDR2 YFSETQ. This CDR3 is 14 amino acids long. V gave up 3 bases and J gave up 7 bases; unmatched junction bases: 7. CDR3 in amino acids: CASSSTGGKFEAFF. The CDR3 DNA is TGCGCCAGCAGCTCGACAGGGGGAAAATTTGAAGCTTTCTTT.

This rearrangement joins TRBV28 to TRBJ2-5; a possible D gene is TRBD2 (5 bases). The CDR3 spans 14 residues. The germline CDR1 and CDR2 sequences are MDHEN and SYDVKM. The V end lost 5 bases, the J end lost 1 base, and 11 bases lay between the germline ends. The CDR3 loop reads CASSHDYSQETQYF. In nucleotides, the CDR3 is TGTGCCAGCAGTCACGACTATTCCCAAGAGACCCAGTACTTC.

The CDR3 DNA sequence: TGTGCCATCAGTGATGGGCAGGGCCTGAACACTGAAGCTTTCTTT. It yields the protein CAISDGQGLNTEAFF. J is TRBJ1-1 and V is TRBV10-3, with D possibly being TRBD1 (5 bases). Germline V gene data show CDR1 as ENHRY and CDR2 as SYGVKD. The CDR3 loop spans 15 amino acids. V lost 3 bases and J lost 0, with 11 bases in between.

CDR3 sequence reads: CASSITVSSYNEQFF. In DNA, the CDR3 is TGTGCCAGTAGTATAACTGTCAGCTCCTACAATGAGCAGTTCTTC. The gene calls are TRBV19 and TRBJ2-1; no clear D. V lost 2 bases and J 0 bases, leaving 8 bases between the germline ends. Germline values: CDR1 LNHDA, CDR2 SQIVND (reference sequence). The CDR3 has 15 amino acids.

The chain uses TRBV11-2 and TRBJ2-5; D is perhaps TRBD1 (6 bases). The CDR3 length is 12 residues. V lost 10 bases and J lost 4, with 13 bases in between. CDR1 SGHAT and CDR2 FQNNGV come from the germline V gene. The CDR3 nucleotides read TGTGCCACAGGGGCTACCTTAGAGACCCAGTACTTC. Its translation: CATGATLETQYF.

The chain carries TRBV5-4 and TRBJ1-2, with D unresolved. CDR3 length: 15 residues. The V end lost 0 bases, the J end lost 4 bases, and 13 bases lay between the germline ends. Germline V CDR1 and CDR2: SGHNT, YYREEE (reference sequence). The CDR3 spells CASSLGSDSFYGYTF. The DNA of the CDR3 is TGTGCCAGCAGCTTGGGTTCAGATTCCTTCTATGGCTACACCTTC.

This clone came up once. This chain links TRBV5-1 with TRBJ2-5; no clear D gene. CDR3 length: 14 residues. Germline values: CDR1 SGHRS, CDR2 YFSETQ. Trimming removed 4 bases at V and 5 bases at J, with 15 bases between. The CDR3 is CASSQSPVEETQYF. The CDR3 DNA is TGCGCCAGCAGCCAGAGTCCGGTGGAGGAGACCCAGTACTTC.

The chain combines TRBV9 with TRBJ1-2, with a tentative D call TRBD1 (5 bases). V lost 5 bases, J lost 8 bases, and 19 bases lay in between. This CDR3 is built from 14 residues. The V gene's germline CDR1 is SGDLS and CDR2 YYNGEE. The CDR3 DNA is TGTGCCAGCAGAGCCGTCGGGACGGAGGGCGGCTACACCTTC. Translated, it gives CASRAVGTEGGYTF. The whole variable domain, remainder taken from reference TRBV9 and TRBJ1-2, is DSGVTQTPKHLITATGQRVTLRCSPRSGDLSVYWYQQSLDQGLQFLIQYYNGEERAKGNILERFSAQQFPDLHSELNLSSLELGDSALYFCASRAVGTEGGYTFGSGTRLTVV.

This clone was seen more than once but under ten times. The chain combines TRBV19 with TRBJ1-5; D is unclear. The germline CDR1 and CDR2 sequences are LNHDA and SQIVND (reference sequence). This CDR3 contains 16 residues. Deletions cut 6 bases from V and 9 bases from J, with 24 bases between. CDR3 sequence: CASSLSTRAIRTPQHF. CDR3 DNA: TGTGCCAGTAGCTTATCGACTCGGGCCATACGGACGCCCCAGCATTTT.

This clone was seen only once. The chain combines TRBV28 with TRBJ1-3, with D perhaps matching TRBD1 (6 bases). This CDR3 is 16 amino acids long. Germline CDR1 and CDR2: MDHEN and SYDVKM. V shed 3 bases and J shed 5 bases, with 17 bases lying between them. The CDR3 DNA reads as TGTGCCAGCAGTTTGGGTATCCTCCGGGACAGAAACACCATATATTTT. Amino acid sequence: CASSLGILRDRNTIYF. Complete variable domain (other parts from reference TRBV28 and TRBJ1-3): DVKVTQSSRYLVKRTGEKVFLECVQDMDHENMFWYRQDPGLGLRLIYFSYDVKMKEKGDIPEGYSVSREKKERFSLILESASTNQTSMYLCASSLGILRDRNTIYFGEGSWLTVV.

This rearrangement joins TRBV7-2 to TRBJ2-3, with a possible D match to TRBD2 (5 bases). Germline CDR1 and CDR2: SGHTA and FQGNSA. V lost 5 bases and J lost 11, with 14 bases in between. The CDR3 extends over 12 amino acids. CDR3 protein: CASSDYLFRQYF. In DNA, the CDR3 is TGTGCCAGCAGCGACTACCTGTTTAGGCAGTATTTT.

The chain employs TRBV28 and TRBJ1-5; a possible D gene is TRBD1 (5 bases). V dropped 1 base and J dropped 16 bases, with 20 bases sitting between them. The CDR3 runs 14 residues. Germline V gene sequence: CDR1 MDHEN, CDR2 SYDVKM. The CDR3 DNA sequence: TGTGCCAGCAGTTTATTCGAGGGCAGGGCCTACCTCCATTTT. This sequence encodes CASSLFEGRAYLHF.

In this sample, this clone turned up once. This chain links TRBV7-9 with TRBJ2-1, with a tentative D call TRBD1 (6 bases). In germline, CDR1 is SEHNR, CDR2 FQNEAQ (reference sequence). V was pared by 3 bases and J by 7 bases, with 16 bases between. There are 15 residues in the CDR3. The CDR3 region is CASSFSGQYQNEQFF. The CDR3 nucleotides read TGTGCCAGCAGCTTCTCAGGACAGTACCAGAATGAGCAGTTCTTC.

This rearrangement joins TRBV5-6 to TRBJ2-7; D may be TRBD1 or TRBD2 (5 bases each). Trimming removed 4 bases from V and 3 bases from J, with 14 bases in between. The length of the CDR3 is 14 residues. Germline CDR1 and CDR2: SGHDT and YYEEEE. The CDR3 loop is CASSVRGEGYEQYF. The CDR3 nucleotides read TGTGCCAGCAGCGTGAGGGGCGAGGGCTACGAGCAGTACTTC.

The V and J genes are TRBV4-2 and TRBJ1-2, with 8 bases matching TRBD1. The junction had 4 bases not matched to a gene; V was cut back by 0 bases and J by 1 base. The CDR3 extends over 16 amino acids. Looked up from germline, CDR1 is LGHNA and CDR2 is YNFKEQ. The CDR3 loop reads CASSQDTTGVNYGYTF. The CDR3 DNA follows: TGTGCCAGCAGCCAAGATACGACAGGGGTTAACTATGGCTACACCTTC.